What follows are 28 T cell receptor beta chains derived from one specimen sequenced in a study of PD-L1 blockade in urothelial cancer. The method was immunoSEQ multiplex PCR; TCRdb's version includes in-frame clones alone and lacks a portion of them. This table holds about 49,000 clones, 87% found once. The material sequenced was PBMCs, taken around atezolizumab (anti-PD-L1) treatment. These receptors were obtained from a man in his sixties with urothelial cancer.

This chain uses TRBV9 with TRBJ1-4; maybe TRBD1 (5 bases). The germline V gene has CDR1 SGDLS and CDR2 YYNGEE. V was clipped by 2 bases and J by 7 bases, with 21 bases between them. CDR3 length: 17 amino acids. For the CDR3, the DNA is TGTGCCAGCAGCGTCGGTACCGGGGGAGGGGAGGGTGAAAAACTGTTTTTT. It translates to CASSVGTGGGEGEKLFF.

In this sample, this clone turned up a few times. The gene calls are TRBV6-1 and TRBJ1-4; a possible D gene is TRBD1 (5 bases). There are 15 residues in the CDR3. The V and J ends lost 6 bases and 2 bases respectively, with 13 bases between them. CDR1 MNHNS and CDR2 SASEGT come from the germline V gene. The CDR3 nucleotides are TGTGCCAGCAGGTGGGAGGGGAGCACTAATGAAAAACTGTTTTTT. Residues: CASRWEGSTNEKLFF.

CDR3 bases: TGCGCCAGCAGTGTTTGGACTAGCGAGTACAATGAGCAGTTCTTC. It translates to CASSVWTSEYNEQFF. V usage is TRBV10-2 and J usage is TRBJ2-1; 9 bases fit TRBD2. From germline, CDR1 is WSHSY and CDR2 SAAADI. With 4 bases clipped from V and 4 bases from J, the junction kept 5 bases outside the gene matches. The CDR3 is 15 residues long.

The gene calls are TRBV10-1 and TRBJ2-5; D remains ambiguous. CDR3 length: 15 amino acids. Germline V gives CDR1 WNHNN, CDR2 SYGVQD (reference sequence). Trimming cost V 3 bases and J 6 bases, with 17 bases left between them. The CDR3 DNA is TGCGCCAGCAGTGATTCTCGCAGGTCATCGAAGACCCAGTACTTC. This sequence encodes CASSDSRRSSKTQYF.

The chain has TRBV5-6 and TRBJ1-1, with D perhaps TRBD1 (5 bases). Germline loops: CDR1 SGHDT, CDR2 YYEEEE. The CDR3 length is 15 residues. V was pared by 6 bases and J by 1 base, with 16 bases between. The CDR3 nucleotides read TGTGCCAGCATCGCCAACCTCGGACAGAACACTGAAGCTTTCTTT. Translated, it gives CASIANLGQNTEAFF.

The rearrangement links TRBV5-1 to TRBJ2-3; TRBD2 aligns across 13 bases. The CDR3 is 17 residues long. Germline V CDR1 and CDR2: SGHRS, YFSETQ. Trimming at V came to 4 bases and at J to 0 bases, leaving 5 bases not matched to a gene. CDR3 coding DNA: TGCGCCAGCAGCCTCGGGACTAGCGGGGCTAGCACAGATACGCAGTATTTT. This sequence encodes CASSLGTSGASTDTQYF.

V gene TRBV2 combines with J gene TRBJ1-1; a possible D gene is TRBD1 (5 bases). This CDR3 comprises 13 residues. CDR1 is SNHLY and CDR2 is FYNNEI in the germline V gene. The V end lost 5 bases, the J end lost 10 bases, and 17 bases lay between the germline ends. CDR3 in amino acids: CASSPDSYSGAFF. The CDR3 DNA follows: TGTGCCAGCAGTCCAGACAGCTATAGCGGAGCTTTCTTT.

This sequence joins TRBV9 and TRBJ2-1; tentatively, D is TRBD2 (5 bases). Trimming pared 0 bases from V and 13 bases from J, leaving 14 bases between. This CDR3 is built from 13 residues. CDR1 and CDR2 (germline): SGDLS, YYNGEE. The CDR3 coding sequence is TGTGCCAGCAGCGTAGAAATTGAGGGAGTTCAGTTCTTC. As protein: CASSVEIEGVQFF.

V gene TRBV2 combines with J gene TRBJ1-5, with 10 bases fitting TRBD1. CDR1 and CDR2 (germline): SNHLY, FYNNEI. The CDR3 is 15 amino acids. The trim removed 6 bases at V and 4 bases at J, leaving 6 bases unmatched. This CDR3 is CASRPGQGMNQPQHF. The CDR3 DNA is TGTGCCAGCAGGCCGGGACAGGGGATGAATCAGCCCCAGCATTTT.

V is TRBV5-4 and J is TRBJ2-2; D ambiguous. Trimming took 2 bases from V and 4 from J, leaving 9 bases between them. The CDR3 has 14 amino acids. Germline V gene data show CDR1 as SGHNT and CDR2 as YYREEE (reference sequence). The CDR3 sequence is CASSLRVTTGELFF. The CDR3 DNA reads TGTGCCAGCAGCTTACGGGTCACCACCGGGGAGCTGTTTTTT.

The J gene is TRBJ2-3, the V gene TRBV6-5; perhaps TRBD1 as D (5 bases). The CDR3 consists of 15 residues. Germline-derived CDR1 and CDR2 are MNHEY and SVGAGI. The V end lost 6 bases, the J end lost 0 bases, and 13 bases lay between the germline ends. DNA for the CDR3: TGTGCCAGCAGCGCGTCAGGGTCTAGCACAGATACGCAGTATTTT. Translated, it gives CASSASGSSTDTQYF.

The chain joins TRBV10-1 to TRBJ2-1; D remains ambiguous. Germline loops: CDR1 WNHNN, CDR2 SYGVQD (reference sequence). The CDR3 consists of 12 residues. Trimming took 1 base from V and 14 from J, leaving 12 bases between them. The CDR3 DNA sequence: TGCGCCAGCAGTGAGTACCCCCAAGGAGAGTTCTTC. Its protein product is CASSEYPQGEFF.

This chain connects TRBV18 to TRBJ1-1; D unclear. This CDR3 has 13 amino acids. The V gene's germline CDR1 is KGHSH and CDR2 LQKENI. V was trimmed by 4 bases and J by 8 bases, leaving 14 bases between them. The CDR3 DNA is TGTGCCAGCTCACGAGCAGCCTCCGGGGAAGCTTTCTTT. Translated, it gives CASSRAASGEAFF.

V usage is TRBV6-6 and J usage is TRBJ2-3; perhaps TRBD2 as D (5 bases). There are 14 residues in the CDR3. Germline-derived CDR1 and CDR2 are MNHNY and SVGAGI (reference sequence). Trimming removed 3 bases at V and 7 bases at J, with 14 bases between. The CDR3 sequence is CASSYDGRTYTQYF. The CDR3 nucleotides read TGTGCCAGCAGTTATGATGGGAGAACTTATACGCAGTATTTT.

The rearrangement uses TRBV7-2 and TRBJ2-3, with D perhaps matching TRBD2 (5 bases). Germline CDR1 is SGHTA and CDR2 is FQGNSA. With 5 bases removed from V and 1 base from J, the gap between germline ends came to 13 bases. This CDR3 is 15 amino acids long. The CDR3 nucleotides are TGTGCCAGCAGCCCCGGGATTCTACGCACAGATACGCAGTATTTT. This codes for CASSPGILRTDTQYF.

Within the sample, this clone is medium-sized. Here the CDR3 DNA reads TGTGCCAGCAGCCCCTGGACTAGCGGGGTCGGGGAGCTGTTTTTT. Its translation is CASSPWTSGVGELFF. V usage is TRBV9 and J usage is TRBJ2-2, with 12 nucleotides matching TRBD2. Germline CDR1 is SGDLS and CDR2 is YYNGEE. V was clipped by 4 bases and J by 7 bases; unmatched bases: 5. The CDR3 totals 15 residues.

The chain carries TRBV11-3 and TRBJ2-3; TRBD1 is a possible D gene (5 bases). Germline V gene data show CDR1 as SGHNT and CDR2 as YENEEA. There are 15 residues in the CDR3. Trimming left V 2 bases short and J 7 bases short, with 16 bases between. CDR3 protein: CASSLLGPAGHTQYF. CDR3 bases: TGTGCCAGCAGCTTACTGGGGCCAGCTGGGCATACGCAGTATTTT.

This clone was seen just once. The genes are TRBV4-1 and TRBJ2-1; D may be TRBD2 (6 bases). This CDR3 region has 14 residues. The V end lost 4 bases, the J end lost 2 bases, and 9 bases lay between the germline ends. Germline V gives CDR1 MGHRA, CDR2 YSYEKL. The CDR3 coding sequence is TGCGCCAGCAGCCCGGGACTTACCTACAATGAGCAGTTCTTC. This sequence encodes CASSPGLTYNEQFF.

The chain combines TRBV10-3 with TRBJ1-2; possibly TRBD1 for D (5 bases). This CDR3 is built from 12 residues. Germline assignment: CDR1 ENHRY and CDR2 SYGVKD. V lost 2 bases and J 6 bases, leaving 7 bases between the germline ends. CDR3 DNA sequence: TGTGCCATCAGTGAGACAGGTGATGGCTACACCTTC. This translates into CAISETGDGYTF.

The genes are TRBV19 and TRBJ2-3; the D is unclear. This CDR3 region has 15 residues. The germline V gene has CDR1 LNHDA and CDR2 SQIVND (reference sequence). The germline V and J ends were trimmed by 1 base and 2 bases, with 10 bases remaining between them. The CDR3 spells CASSIVAYHTDTQYF. CDR3 nucleotides: TGTGCCAGTAGTATAGTAGCTTACCACACAGATACGCAGTATTTT.

The chain employs TRBV6-1 and TRBJ1-2, with D perhaps matching TRBD1 (6 bases). Trimming shortened V by 3 bases and J by 8 bases, and 13 bases separated the two germline ends. Germline values: CDR1 MNHNS, CDR2 SASEGT. The CDR3 totals 13 residues. The CDR3, as DNA: TGTGCCAGCAGTGAGCAGGGGCTAAAGGGCTACACCTTC. It codes for CASSEQGLKGYTF.

The rearrangement uses TRBV9 and TRBJ1-2, with D unclear. The CDR3 is made up of 15 amino acids. V lost 0 bases and J 8 bases, leaving 17 bases between the germline ends. The germline V gene has CDR1 SGDLS and CDR2 YYNGEE. This CDR3 is CASSVATGEPYGYTF. In DNA form, the CDR3 reads TGTGCCAGCAGCGTAGCTACCGGAGAGCCTTACGGCTACACCTTC.

J is TRBJ1-4 and V is TRBV29-1; D possibly corresponds to TRBD1 (5 bases). Germline values: CDR1 SQVTM, CDR2 ANQGSEA. V dropped 6 bases and J dropped 7 bases, with 9 bases sitting between them. This CDR3 contains 11 residues. DNA of the CDR3: TGCAGCGTGGGGCAGGGTGAAAAACTGTTTTTT. It is translated as CSVGQGEKLFF.

V and J are TRBV5-1 and TRBJ2-6; 10 bases are a match to TRBD1. Trimming took 3 bases from V and 0 from J; bases not matched to a gene: 0. The CDR3 is 16 residues long. Germline V gene lookup returns CDR1 SGHRS and CDR2 YFSETQ. The CDR3 bases are TGCGCCAGCAGCTGGACAGGGGGCTCTGGGGCCAACGTCCTGACTTTC. Its protein product is CASSWTGGSGANVLTF.

The chain links TRBV5-1 to TRBJ2-5; the D gene is possibly TRBD2 (6 bases). This CDR3 has 16 residues. V was clipped by 3 bases and J by 5 bases, with 20 bases between them. Germline loops: CDR1 SGHRS, CDR2 YFSETQ. This CDR3 reads CASSSGGGGIGETQYF. The DNA for the CDR3 is TGCGCCAGCAGCTCAGGAGGTGGAGGGATTGGGGAGACCCAGTACTTC.

The chain uses TRBV29-1 and TRBJ1-4; 8 nucleotides agree with TRBD1. The CDR3 extends over 13 amino acids. The germline CDR1 and CDR2 sequences are SQVTM and ANQGSEA. Unmatched junction bases numbered 9, after V lost 7 bases and J lost 8 bases. CDR3 bases: TGCAGCGCCGGACAGGGAGGGCGAGAAAAACTGTTTTTT. This sequence encodes CSAGQGGREKLFF.

The chain combines TRBV7-9 with TRBJ1-1, with D possibly matching TRBD1 (6 bases). Germline CDR1 and CDR2: SEHNR and FQNEAQ (reference sequence). There are 15 residues in the CDR3. Trimming cost V 4 bases and J 4 bases, with 16 bases left between them. The CDR3 loop is CASSSLGGRGTEAFF. The CDR3 coding sequence is TGTGCCAGCAGCTCCCTTGGGGGCAGGGGCACTGAAGCTTTCTTT.

The chain recombines TRBV28 with TRBJ1-6, with unresolved D. The germline V and J ends were trimmed by 3 bases and 9 bases, with 9 bases remaining between them. This CDR3 contains 13 residues. CDR1 and CDR2 (germline): MDHEN, SYDVKM. The CDR3 here is CASSFVGSSPLHF. For the CDR3, the DNA is TGTGCCAGCAGTTTTGTTGGGAGTTCACCCCTCCACTTT. Full variable domain (rest looked up from reference TRBV28 and TRBJ1-6): DVKVTQSSRYLVKRTGEKVFLECVQDMDHENMFWYRQDPGLGLRLIYFSYDVKMKEKGDIPEGYSVSREKKERFSLILESASTNQTSMYLCASSFVGSSPLHFGNGTRLTVT.